The 11 T cell receptor beta chains below were found in one sample sequenced in a study of cytomegalovirus exposure and HLA in healthy donors. With 60 Vbeta and 13 Jbeta primers, the PCR was carried out. Repertoires were generated with immunoSEQ multiplex PCR, while TCRdb's copy carries only in-frame clones and drops some. The sample has about 160,000 clones, about 76% seen once. The specimen was PBMCs. These receptors all come from a male donor in good health and CMV-seropositive.

J is TRBJ2-7 and V is TRBV20-1; 7 bases align to TRBD1. With 4 bases clipped from V and 8 bases from J, the junction kept 5 bases outside the gene matches. Germline CDR1 DFQATT, CDR2 SNEGSKA (reference sequence). This CDR3 region has 11 residues. CDR3 sequence (DNA): TGCAGTGCTAACGACAGGGCTAAGCAGTACTTC. Amino acids: CSANDRAKQYF.

The chain recombines TRBV9 with TRBJ1-3, with D uncertain. Between the trimmed V and J ends, which lost 0 bases and 3 bases, there was a span of 10 bases. The germline CDR1 and CDR2 sequences are SGDLS and YYNGEE. CDR3 length: 15 residues. The CDR3 is CASSVEARGGNTIYF. In DNA form, the CDR3 reads TGTGCCAGCAGCGTAGAGGCAAGAGGTGGAAACACCATATATTTT.

This chain links TRBV4-1 with TRBJ1-6; D not resolved. Germline V gene lookup returns CDR1 MGHRA and CDR2 YSYEKL. The length of the CDR3 is 18 residues. V was trimmed by 4 bases and J by 9 bases, leaving 25 bases between them. The CDR3 sequence is CASSPGRARTGITSPLHF. The DNA of the CDR3 is TGCGCCAGCAGCCCTGGGAGGGCCCGGACGGGGATTACTTCACCCCTCCACTTT.

The chain joins TRBV11-1 to TRBJ1-1; 10 bases are a match to TRBD1. The ends lost 4 bases at V and 4 bases at J; junction bases unmatched: 0. This CDR3 spans 13 amino acids. Germline lookup yields CDR1 SGHAT and CDR2 FQDESV (reference sequence). CDR3 residues: CASSWTGGTEAFF. The CDR3 nucleotides are TGTGCCAGCAGCTGGACAGGGGGCACTGAAGCTTTCTTT.

The chain carries TRBV4-1 and TRBJ2-5; 8 positions match TRBD2. The CDR3 consists of 16 residues. Germline V gene data show CDR1 as MGHRA and CDR2 as YSYEKL. With V trimmed by 3 bases and J by 1 base, 7 bases remained unmatched. The CDR3 DNA sequence: TGCGCCAGCAGCCAGGGACGGGGGGGGCCCCAAGAGACCCAGTACTTC. Its protein is CASSQGRGGPQETQYF.

The chain links TRBV14 to TRBJ2-7, with D tentatively TRBD1 (5 bases). The CDR3 is 12 amino acids. Trimming took 5 bases from V and 7 from J, leaving 12 bases between them. The germline V gene has CDR1 SGHDN and CDR2 FVKESK. The CDR3 nucleotides are TGTGCCAGCAGCGTAGGGGCGTGGGAGCAGTACTTC. It codes for CASSVGAWEQYF.

The V and J genes are TRBV19 and TRBJ2-5; TRBD1 aligns across 9 bases. This CDR3 region has 15 residues. Trimming took 5 bases from V and 6 from J; bases not matched to a gene: 10. CDR1 and CDR2 from the germline V gene are LNHDA and SQIVND (reference sequence). The CDR3 protein is CASSPRDRDLKTQYF. CDR3 coding DNA: TGTGCCAGTAGTCCCCGGGACAGGGACTTAAAGACCCAGTACTTC.

This clone has just a few counts. The genes are TRBV10-2 and TRBJ1-4, with 8 bases lining up with TRBD1. Trimming removed 3 bases from V and 0 bases from J; junction bases left unmatched: 3. This CDR3 comprises 16 residues. The germline V gene encodes CDR1 WSHSY and CDR2 SAAADI. CDR3 sequence: CASSDRGQTTNEKLFF. Here the CDR3 DNA reads TGCGCCAGCAGTGACAGGGGGCAGACAACTAATGAAAAACTGTTTTTT.

This clone was seen a single time. The V and J genes are TRBV7-9 and TRBJ2-1; 11 bases line up with TRBD1. Trimming cost V 1 base and J 8 bases; bases outside gene matches: 10. The CDR3 has 17 amino acids. Per the germline V gene, CDR1 is SEHNR and CDR2 is FQNEAQ (reference sequence). The CDR3 coding sequence is TGTGCCAGCAGCTTAGGGTTGTTTCGGGACAGGGGGGATGAGCAGTTCTTC. Encoded protein: CASSLGLFRDRGDEQFF.

CDR3 coding DNA: TGTGCCAGCTCACCTCCGGGACAGGGTGACTATGGCTACACCTTC. This codes for CASSPPGQGDYGYTF. The V gene is TRBV18, the J gene TRBJ1-2, with TRBD1 identical over 9 bases. J lost 3 bases, V lost 3 bases, and 5 bases had no gene match. In germline, CDR1 is KGHSH, CDR2 LQKENI. The CDR3 sequence is 15 residues long.

This chain links TRBV9 with TRBJ1-1; D uncertain. The CDR3 is 14 amino acids. Between the trimmed V and J ends, which lost 5 bases and 0 bases, there was a span of 11 bases. Germline V lookup: CDR1 SGDLS, CDR2 YYNGEE. Here the CDR3 reads CASSDTPMNTEAFF. CDR3 coding DNA: TGTGCCAGCAGTGACACTCCGATGAACACTGAAGCTTTCTTT.